This T cell receptor (beta chain) was sequenced in a study of tumour-infiltrating T cells in Burkitt lymphoma (dated by TCRdb to the early 2020s). Context from the whole study: TCR repertoire data were compared against clinical outcome, and productive clonality predicted overall survival and progression-free survival independently of established prognostic factors such as age at diagnosis.

Receptors were amplified or captured by the immunoSEQ multiplex PCR assay. TCRdb obtained this table from immuneACCESS and retained in-frame rearrangements with V and J assigned. These tables miss some clones; where compared with another copy, unresolved V genes account for less than half of the shortfall, and the remainder is unexplained. Present in this sample are more than 5,500 clones, around 9.1% of which were seen just once. The ten top clones hold approximately 2.3% of the sample. Looking up the germline V gene yields CDR1 SGDLS and CDR2 YYNGEE. The germline ends are 8 bases apart after V is trimmed by 1 base and J by 7 bases. Counted from cysteine to phenylalanine, this CDR3 has 12 amino acids. Only the CDR3 DNA stays, 36 bases, in frame from base 1. This clone was seen a handful of times. The antigen it recognizes is unknown. No base quality information exists; no much larger clone differs at one position.

The sample was tumor tissue. The chain employs TRBV9 and TRBJ1-2; the D gene is unclear. This receptor was obtained from a human donor with diffuse large B-cell lymphoma. The DNA sequence is TGTGCCAGCAGCGTACTCAAATCTGGCTACACCTTC. It is translated as CASSVLKSGYTF.